Each of the 28 T cell receptor beta chains below was sequenced from the same sample in a study of OX40 agonist ivuxolimab in advanced cancers. Using immunoSEQ multiplex PCR, the repertoire was profiled, and TCRdb retains in-frame clones only, with some absent. Among more than 80,000 clones listed, around 84% were seen once. Sequences were derived from CD4+ or CD8+ T cells sorted from blood, sampled in a trial of the OX40 agonist ivuxolimab. The receptors here all came from an adult with an advanced solid tumor such as melanoma, head and neck, liver or kidney cancer.

The chain recombines TRBV5-1 with TRBJ2-2, with a weak D call TRBD2 (6 bases). This CDR3 comprises 15 residues. Trimming removed 4 bases from V and 2 bases from J, with 12 bases in between. Germline V lookup: CDR1 SGHRS, CDR2 YFSETQ. The CDR3 region has the DNA TGCGCCAGCAGCCCCGGGACTCTAAACACCGGGGAGCTGTTTTTT. As protein: CASSPGTLNTGELFF.

This chain joins TRBV4-1 and TRBJ2-7; D is perhaps TRBD2 (6 bases). The CDR3 spans 16 residues. V was shortened by 6 bases and J by 1 base, with 19 bases between the two germline ends. Germline-derived CDR1 and CDR2 are MGHRA and YSYEKL. The CDR3 spells CASSPTQGSGSYEQYF. The DNA of the CDR3 is TGCGCCAGCAGTCCGACCCAGGGTAGCGGATCCTACGAGCAGTACTTC.

The chain is built from TRBV5-1 and TRBJ1-4, with TRBD1 matching over 8 bases. This CDR3 contains 15 residues. Germline CDR1 and CDR2: SGHRS and YFSETQ. V gave up 2 bases and J gave up 4 bases; unmatched junction bases: 4. CDR3 region: CASSFQGADNEKLFF. The DNA of the CDR3 is TGCGCCAGCAGCTTCCAGGGGGCGGATAATGAAAAACTGTTTTTT.

The chain recombines TRBV15 with TRBJ2-1; D is possibly TRBD1 or TRBD2 (7 bases each). Trimming shortened V by 4 bases and J by 8 bases, and 18 bases separated the two germline ends. From germline, CDR1 is LNHNV and CDR2 YYDKDF (reference sequence). This CDR3 contains 15 residues. The DNA for the CDR3 is TGTGCCACCAGCATGGCGGGGGCACAGGGGCATGAGCAGTTCTTC. This translates into CATSMAGAQGHEQFF.

V usage is TRBV7-3 and J usage is TRBJ2-2; 11 nucleotides align to TRBD2. Germline CDR1 and CDR2: SGHTA and FQGTGA. The CDR3 has 15 residues. Losses at the gene ends were 5 bases for V and 6 bases for J; bases not matched to a gene: 5. The CDR3 here is CASSITSGSSGELFF. CDR3 bases: TGTGCCAGCAGCATCACTAGCGGGAGTTCCGGGGAGCTGTTTTTT.

The V call is TRBV29-1, the J call TRBJ2-2, with a possible D match to TRBD1 (7 bases). CDR3 length: 17 residues. The ends were cut back, 4 bases at V and 4 bases at J, with 22 bases in the middle. Germline CDR1 is SQVTM and CDR2 is ANQGSEA. CDR3 in DNA: TGCAGCGTTGGAGGGGGACAGAGCGGAGGGGCCACCGGGGAGCTGTTTTTT. This gives the protein CSVGGGQSGGATGELFF.

The V call is TRBV5-1, the J call TRBJ2-2; no firm D call. CDR1 SGHRS and CDR2 YFSETQ come from the germline V gene. With 0 bases removed from V and 8 bases from J, the gap between germline ends came to 11 bases. The CDR3 loop spans 14 amino acids. CDR3 residues: CASSLAPGSGELFF. CDR3 DNA sequence: TGCGCCAGCAGCTTGGCCCCGGGTTCTGGGGAGCTGTTTTTT. Drawing the rest from reference TRBV5-1 and TRBJ2-2, the complete variable domain is KAGVTQTPRYLIKTRGQQVTLSCSPISGHRSVSWYQQTPGQGLQFLFEYFSETQRNKGNFPGRFSGRQFSNSRSEMNVSTLELGDSALYLCASSLAPGSGELFFGEGSRLTVL.

The rearrangement joins TRBV6-5 to TRBJ1-2; TRBD1 matches at 9 bases. J lost 4 bases, V lost 5 bases, and 5 bases had no gene match. The CDR3 is 14 amino acids. CDR1 and CDR2 (germline): MNHEY, SVGAGI. DNA for the CDR3: TGTGCCAGCAGTGTGACAGGGGGAAGCTATGGCTACACCTTC. Translating gives CASSVTGGSYGYTF.

This clone was counted a single time. The rearrangement uses TRBV5-1 and TRBJ2-1; D might be TRBD2 (6 bases). Trimming removed 4 bases at V and 2 bases at J, with 16 bases between. CDR1 SGHRS and CDR2 YFSETQ come from the germline V gene. The CDR3 is made up of 16 amino acids. The CDR3 DNA is TGCGCCAGCAGCGGCATTATCGGGAGTACCTACAATGAGCAGTTCTTC. Protein: CASSGIIGSTYNEQFF.

The gene calls are TRBV21-1 and TRBJ1-5. TRBV21-1 is annotated as a pseudogene. This CDR3 is built from 15 residues. The CDR3 here is CASGRTAYSNQPQHF. The CDR3 DNA sequence: TGTGCCAGCGGACGGACGGCTTATAGCAATCAGCCCCAGCATTTT.

V is TRBV7-2 and J is TRBJ1-2; D remains unclear. Trimming cost V 5 bases and J 6 bases, with 13 bases left between them. This CDR3 comprises 13 residues. CDR1 and CDR2 (germline): SGHTA, FQGNSA. The CDR3 DNA sequence: TGTGCCAGCAGCCCAGCCCAGGCGGATGGCTACACCTTC. Protein: CASSPAQADGYTF.

The rearrangement links TRBV10-1 to TRBJ2-1; D not certain. The V end was cut by 7 bases, the J end by 10 bases, with 8 bases between. The V gene's germline CDR1 is WNHNN and CDR2 SYGVQD (reference sequence). This CDR3 is 10 amino acids long. The DNA of the CDR3 is TGCGCCAGCACACTCCGGGAGCAGTTCTTC. Encoded protein: CASTLREQFF.

This clone was counted a single time. V usage is TRBV6-1 and J usage is TRBJ1-1; 8 positions agree with TRBD1. The V and J ends lost 0 bases and 8 bases, in that order; junction bases with no gene match: 5. CDR3 size: 14 residues. Germline V gene data show CDR1 as MNHNS and CDR2 as SASEGT. The CDR3 DNA reads as TGTGCCAGCAGTGAAGCCAGGGGGCGAGGGGAAGCTTTCTTT. It specifies CASSEARGRGEAFF.

V and J are TRBV5-1 and TRBJ2-1; D is possibly TRBD2 (6 bases). Germline CDR1 reads SGHRS; CDR2 reads YFSETQ. This CDR3 is built from 15 residues. V was shortened by 3 bases and J by 0 bases, with 10 bases between the two germline ends. The CDR3 sequence is CASSSTTSSYNEQFF. In DNA form, the CDR3 reads TGCGCCAGCAGCTCCACGACTAGCTCCTACAATGAGCAGTTCTTC.

The chain couples TRBV10-3 to TRBJ1-2; no clear D gene. This CDR3 contains 13 residues. The V gene lost 2 bases and the J gene lost 4 bases, with 8 bases spanning the gap. The germline V gene encodes CDR1 ENHRY and CDR2 SYGVKD. The CDR3 region has the DNA TGTGCCATCAGTGAGGAGGGAATCTATGGCTACACCTTC. This gives the protein CAISEEGIYGYTF.

At least ten counts were recorded for this clone. The chain carries TRBV5-4 and TRBJ2-7; TRBD2 aligns across 14 bases. Germline values: CDR1 SGHNT, CDR2 YYREEE (reference sequence). The CDR3 contains 15 residues. Unmatched junction bases numbered 5, after V lost 4 bases and J lost 5 bases. As DNA, the CDR3 is TGTGCCAGCAGCCCCGGACTAGCGGGAGGCCACGAGCAGTACTTC. Residues: CASSPGLAGGHEQYF.

J is TRBJ1-1 and V is TRBV14; D is unresolved. Trimming took 0 bases from V and 2 from J, leaving 10 bases between them. The CDR3 has 15 residues. The V gene's germline CDR1 is SGHDN and CDR2 FVKESK. CDR3: CASSQDLGTNTEAFF. The DNA for the CDR3 is TGTGCCAGCAGCCAAGATCTTGGCACCAACACTGAAGCTTTCTTT.

The rearrangement links TRBV5-1 to TRBJ1-1; D is unclear. The CDR3 is 14 residues long. Germline CDR1 SGHRS, CDR2 YFSETQ. V was shortened by 0 bases and J by 5 bases, with 11 bases between the two germline ends. CDR3 loop: CASSLAKRETEAFF. DNA for the CDR3: TGCGCCAGCAGCTTGGCAAAGCGGGAGACTGAAGCTTTCTTT.

The chain links TRBV15 to TRBJ1-1, with D possibly matching TRBD1 (5 bases). Germline values: CDR1 LNHNV, CDR2 YYDKDF (reference sequence). The V gene lost 1 base and the J gene lost 0 bases, with 9 bases spanning the gap. The CDR3 is made up of 15 amino acids. The CDR3 region has the DNA TGTGCCACCAGCAGAGTCGGGGCCATGAACACTGAAGCTTTCTTT. It is translated as CATSRVGAMNTEAFF.

The chain uses TRBV5-1 and TRBJ1-1; TRBD1 agrees at 8 bases. The germline V gene has CDR1 SGHRS and CDR2 YFSETQ. The CDR3 loop spans 15 amino acids. J gave up 4 bases and V 3 bases, and 8 bases lay outside the gene matches. DNA for the CDR3: TGCGCCAGCAGCTCGTTACAGGGGGTAAGCACTGAAGCTTTCTTT. Translation: CASSSLQGVSTEAFF.

CDR3 protein: CASSSRDSSGNTIYF. The CDR3, as DNA: TGTGCCAGCAGTAGCCGGGACAGCTCTGGAAACACCATATATTTT. The chain is built from TRBV6-1 and TRBJ1-3; 7 positions agree with TRBD1. V was clipped by 5 bases and J by 0 bases; unmatched bases: 4. Germline V CDR1 and CDR2: MNHNS, SASEGT. The CDR3 is 15 residues long.

This chain uses TRBV28 with TRBJ2-7, with 9 bases lining up with TRBD2. Germline V CDR1 and CDR2: MDHEN, SYDVKM. The CDR3 is 15 amino acids. Trimming at V came to 5 bases and at J to 3 bases, leaving 8 bases not matched to a gene. The CDR3 DNA reads as TGTGCCAGCAGTCAAAGCGGGAGGTCTATCTACGAGCAGTACTTC. This codes for CASSQSGRSIYEQYF. Full variable domain (rest looked up from reference TRBV28 and TRBJ2-7): DVKVTQSSRYLVKRTGEKVFLECVQDMDHENMFWYRQDPGLGLRLIYFSYDVKMKEKGDIPEGYSVSREKKERFSLILESASTNQTSMYLCASSQSGRSIYEQYFGPGTRLTVT.

The CDR3 DNA sequence: TGCGCCAGCAGCTTGACCAGGGAGGACACTGAAGCTTTCTTT. It translates to CASSLTREDTEAFF. The chain couples TRBV5-1 to TRBJ1-1; D is possibly TRBD1 (5 bases). Per germline, CDR1 SGHRS and CDR2 YFSETQ. This CDR3 is 14 amino acids long. Trimming removed 1 base at V and 3 bases at J, with 10 bases between.

The chain joins TRBV18 to TRBJ2-3; 15 bases match TRBD2. V dropped 3 bases and J dropped 3; count of bases not matched to a gene: 7. The CDR3 is 18 amino acids. Germline CDR1 KGHSH, CDR2 LQKENI. The CDR3 sequence is CASSPNGLAGGRTDTQYF. Here the CDR3 DNA reads TGTGCCAGCTCACCCAATGGACTAGCGGGAGGGCGGACAGATACGCAGTATTTT.

A single count supports this clone. CDR3 in amino acids: CASSYSGATYEQYF. CDR3 bases: TGTGCCAGCAGTTACTCAGGGGCCACTTACGAGCAGTACTTC. This chain uses TRBV6-5 with TRBJ2-7; tentative D call: TRBD1 (5 bases). The germline V and J ends were trimmed by 0 bases and 4 bases, with 10 bases remaining between them. Germline V gene sequence: CDR1 MNHEY, CDR2 SVGAGI. This CDR3 has 14 residues.

The V call is TRBV11-2, the J call TRBJ2-1; the D gene is possibly TRBD2 (8 bases). This CDR3 region has 17 residues. Germline-derived CDR1 and CDR2 are SGHAT and FQNNGV. Trimming pared 5 bases from V and 4 bases from J, leaving 21 bases between. The CDR3 here is CASSPRGLAGIYNEQFF. The DNA for the CDR3 is TGTGCCAGCAGCCCAAGGGGGCTAGCGGGCATTTACAATGAGCAGTTCTTC.

This clone was observed a single time. J is TRBJ1-4 and V is TRBV5-1; no definite D call. CDR1 is SGHRS, CDR2 YFSETQ, per germline. V was shortened by 0 bases and J by 5 bases, with 8 bases between the two germline ends. The CDR3 consists of 14 residues. CDR3 sequence reads: CASSLVGPNEKLFF. The CDR3 DNA follows: TGCGCCAGCAGCTTGGTAGGCCCCAATGAAAAACTGTTTTTT.

The chain recombines TRBV5-1 with TRBJ2-7; D is ambiguous. Germline V gene lookup returns CDR1 SGHRS and CDR2 YFSETQ. Trimming removed 0 bases from V and 0 bases from J, with 7 bases in between. CDR3 length: 14 residues. In nucleotides, the CDR3 is TGCGCCAGCAGCTTGGATGGGGACTCCTACGAGCAGTACTTC. Residues: CASSLDGDSYEQYF.